These 10 T cell receptor beta chains originate from one sample sequenced in a study of preoperative IRX-2 immunotherapy in early breast cancer. Libraries were prepared by immunoSEQ multiplex PCR; TCRdb keeps only in-frame clonotypes and omits some of them. The data hold about 32,000 clones, with roughly 87% observed a single time. Treatment given: preoperative locoregional IRX-2 cytokine immunotherapy. The material sequenced was lymph node tissue, taken from a patient treated with IRX-2 immunotherapy. These receptor sequences come from a human donor with breast cancer.

This chain uses TRBV6-8 with TRBJ1-1; no reliable D call. Trimming took 6 bases from V and 0 from J, leaving 8 bases between them. CDR3 length: 13 amino acids. CDR1 is MNHGY, CDR2 SAAAGT, per germline. In DNA form, the CDR3 reads TGTGCCAGCAGAGGAAAGTTGAACACTGAAGCTTTCTTT. Its translation is CASRGKLNTEAFF.

The chain links TRBV19 to TRBJ2-1; TRBD1 agrees at 7 bases. J was trimmed by 5 bases and V by 4 bases; bases with no gene match: 2. Germline lookup yields CDR1 LNHDA and CDR2 SQIVND (reference sequence). This CDR3 has 13 residues. The CDR3 spells CASSTGQNNEQFF. CDR3 coding DNA: TGTGCCAGTAGTACGGGACAGAACAATGAGCAGTTCTTC.

A single count supports this clone. The chain links TRBV6-8 to TRBJ2-7; 10 bases line up with TRBD1. The junction had 8 bases not matched to a gene; V was cut back by 7 bases and J by 2 bases. From germline, CDR1 is MNHGY and CDR2 SAAAGT. This CDR3 comprises 15 residues. CDR3 sequence: CASTRQGAGTYEQYF. The CDR3 coding sequence is TGTGCCAGCACAAGACAGGGGGCGGGGACCTACGAGCAGTACTTC.

The gene calls are TRBV1 and TRBJ1-5. TRBV1 is a recognized pseudogene. The CDR3 is 15 amino acids. CDR3 residues: CASSQALDSNQPQHF. CDR3 sequence (DNA): TGCGCCAGCAGCCAAGCTCTCGATAGCAATCAGCCCCAGCATTTT.

The chain uses TRBV5-1 and TRBJ1-1; TRBD1 agrees at 9 bases. J lost 0 bases, V lost 3 bases, and 6 bases had no gene match. This CDR3 contains 16 residues. Germline-derived CDR1 and CDR2 are SGHRS and YFSETQ. The CDR3 DNA sequence: TGCGCCAGCAGCTCCCGGGACAGGGACATGAACACTGAAGCTTTCTTT. This gives the protein CASSSRDRDMNTEAFF.

The chain recombines TRBV10-3 with TRBJ2-1; no clear D. V was trimmed by 10 bases and J by 6 bases, leaving 16 bases between them. The CDR3 runs 13 residues. Germline CDR1 reads ENHRY; CDR2 reads SYGVKD. The CDR3 here is CASRRRQGNEQFF. The CDR3 nucleotides read TGTGCCAGCCGTCGGAGACAAGGCAATGAGCAGTTCTTC.

The chain links TRBV6-8 to TRBJ1-1; possible D gene TRBD1, 6 bases. CDR3 size: 14 residues. Germline V CDR1 and CDR2: MNHGY, SAAAGT. The ends were cut back, 5 bases at V and 4 bases at J, with 14 bases in the middle. The DNA of the CDR3 is TGTGCCAGCAGTGGACCCGGGACATTCACTGAAGCTTTCTTT. Translating gives CASSGPGTFTEAFF.

This chain uses TRBV18 with TRBJ1-2, with unresolved D. The CDR3 is 14 amino acids. Germline assignment: CDR1 KGHSH and CDR2 LQKENI. V was shortened by 0 bases and J by 3 bases, with 8 bases between the two germline ends. The CDR3 DNA is TGTGCCAGCTCACCACCAGGGATCGACTATGGCTACACCTTC. Translating it yields CASSPPGIDYGYTF.

The chain is built from TRBV28 and TRBJ2-4; D is undetermined. This CDR3 spans 13 amino acids. CDR1 is MDHEN and CDR2 is SYDVKM in the germline V gene. Trimming took off 5 bases at V and 6 bases at J, with 11 bases between the two ends. CDR3 in amino acids: CASSPPRRNIQYF. The CDR3 DNA sequence: TGTGCCAGCAGTCCTCCGAGGAGAAACATTCAGTACTTC.

The chain carries TRBV30 and TRBJ1-2; a weak D match, TRBD1 (5 bases). The CDR3 contains 12 residues. V lost 3 bases, J lost 5 bases, and 10 bases lay in between. CDR1 is GTSNPN, CDR2 SVGIG, per germline (reference sequence). As DNA, the CDR3 is TGTGCCTGGAGCCGACAGTCTTATGGCTACACCTTC. The encoded protein is CAWSRQSYGYTF.